These 2 T cell receptor beta chains came from one sample sequenced in a study of shared clonotypes between healthy human individuals. TCRdb keeps only in-frame clones here, not all; method: immunoSEQ multiplex PCR. The sample carries 2 million to 2.5 million clones, around 95% recorded once. The sequencing sample was made of naive CD4+ T cells sorted from blood. Subset denoted: CD45RA+ positively selected. The receptors come from a man aged 18-30 years in good health.

The genes are TRBV10-3 and TRBJ2-6, with a tentative D call TRBD2 (6 bases). In germline, CDR1 is ENHRY, CDR2 SYGVKD. Trimming stripped 3 bases from V and 0 bases from J, with 6 bases between. This CDR3 contains 15 residues. CDR3 in amino acids: CAISEAGSGANVLTF. As DNA, the CDR3 is TGTGCCATCAGTGAAGCGGGCTCTGGGGCCAACGTCCTGACTTTC.

The chain couples TRBV27 to TRBJ2-1, with D possibly matching TRBD2 (5 bases). Germline V CDR1 and CDR2: MNHEY, SMNVEV (reference sequence). The V end was cut by 5 bases, the J end by 0 bases, with 26 bases between. The CDR3 runs to 20 residues. Here the CDR3 DNA reads TGTGCCAGCAGTCAGTTATCCCCCAATGAGGACGGAGGCTCCTACAATGAGCAGTTCTTC. This sequence encodes CASSQLSPNEDGGSYNEQFF.